This T cell receptor (beta chain) appears in the sequencing data of a study of identical twins. Study-level results: Insertions were reduced in abundant cord blood beta clonotypes but not in memory repertoires.

Remarks on this clonotype: The antigen is unknown.

TCRdb passed the 5' RACE reads through MiXCR, listing each CDR3 protein once. The sample includes around 690,000 distinct CDR3 sequences, less than 25% seen only once; the top ten take 4% to 5.5%. The V gene end was trimmed by 1 base and the J gene end by 8 bases; junction bases not matched to a gene: 7. This CDR3 is built from 15 residues. CDR1 is SNHLY and CDR2 is FYNNEI in the germline V gene. The sample was also reused in another study, on T cells expressing NK-cell markers.

V is TRBV2 and J is TRBJ1-4; the match to TRBD1 covers 7 bases. The material sequenced was PBMCs. The clonotype originates from a woman aged 18-29 years in good health. CDR3 nucleotides: TGTGCCAGCAGTGAAGAAGACAGGGTTGCCGAAAAACTGTTTTTT. Translation: CASSEEDRVAEKLFF.